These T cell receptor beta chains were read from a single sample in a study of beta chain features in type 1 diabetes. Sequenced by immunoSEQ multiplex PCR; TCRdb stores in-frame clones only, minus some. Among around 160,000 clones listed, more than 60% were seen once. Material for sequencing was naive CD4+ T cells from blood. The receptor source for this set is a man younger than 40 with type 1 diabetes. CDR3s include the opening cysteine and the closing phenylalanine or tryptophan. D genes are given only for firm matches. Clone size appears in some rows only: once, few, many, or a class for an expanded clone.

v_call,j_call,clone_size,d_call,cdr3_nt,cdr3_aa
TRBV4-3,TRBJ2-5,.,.,TGCGCCAGCAGCCGTGGACAGAAAGAGACCCAGTACTTC,CASSRGQKETQYF
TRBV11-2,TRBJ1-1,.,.,TGTGCCAGCAGCTTAGTGGAGGGCACTGAAGCTTTCTTT,CASSLVEGTEAFF
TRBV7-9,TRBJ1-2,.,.,TGTGCCAGCAGCTTAGGGACAGATACGCTCTATGGCTACACCTTC,CASSLGTDTLYGYTF
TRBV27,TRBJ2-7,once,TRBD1,TGTGCCAGCAGTTACCAGGGGGCTTCCTACGAGCAGTACTTC,CASSYQGASYEQYF
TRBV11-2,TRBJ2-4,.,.,TGTGCCAGCAGCTTAACCAGGAACAAAAACATTCAGTACTTC,CASSLTRNKNIQYF
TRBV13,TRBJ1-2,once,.,TGTGCCAGCAGCCTGGGACAAGCTAACTATGGCTACACCTTC,CASSLGQANYGYTF
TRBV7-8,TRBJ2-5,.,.,TGTGCCAGCAGTGGCTATTCTACGGAGACCCAGTACTTC,CASSGYSTETQYF
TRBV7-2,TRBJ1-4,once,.,TGTGCCAGCAGCGAGGGACGGCCGAATGAAAAACTGTTTTTT,CASSEGRPNEKLFF
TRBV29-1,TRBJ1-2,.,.,TGCAGCGTTGAAGATTGGGACTACAGAGATAACTATGGCTACACCTTC,CSVEDWDYRDNYGYTF
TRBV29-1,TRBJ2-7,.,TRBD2,TGCAGCGTTCGGACTAGCGGGAGCTCCTACGAGCAGTACTTC,CSVRTSGSSYEQYF
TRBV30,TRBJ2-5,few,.,TGTGCCTGGAGTGTGGAGACCCAGTACTTC,CAWSVETQYF
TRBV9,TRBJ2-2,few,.,TGTGCCAGCTTCGATGTTAACACCGGGGAGCTGTTTTTT,CASFDVNTGELFF
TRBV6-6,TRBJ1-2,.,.,TGTGCCAGCAGGCGAGAGTGGACACCTAACTATGGCTACACCTTC,CASRREWTPNYGYTF
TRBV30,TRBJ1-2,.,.,TGTGCCTGGAGGGCAGGAGGGATGGGATATGGCTACACCTTC,CAWRAGGMGYGYTF
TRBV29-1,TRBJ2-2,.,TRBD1,TGCAGCGTTGTGGGACAGGGCGCGAACACCGGGGAGCTGTTTTTT,CSVVGQGANTGELFF
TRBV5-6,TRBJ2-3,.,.,TGTGCCAGCGGGGAGGGGACAGGACGCACAGATACGCAGTATTTT,CASGEGTGRTDTQYF
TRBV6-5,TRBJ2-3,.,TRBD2,TGTGCCAGCAGTTACTCGGGGGGGACCCGCACAGATACGCAGTATTTT,CASSYSGGTRTDTQYF
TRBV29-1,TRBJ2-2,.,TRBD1,TGCAGCGTTGAAGTCCCTAAGGGGGCCTTCACCGGGGAGCTGTTTTTT,CSVEVPKGAFTGELFF
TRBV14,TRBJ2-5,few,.,TGTGCCAGCAGCCAACAAGCCGGCAGGGTGGAGACCCAGTACTTC,CASSQQAGRVETQYF
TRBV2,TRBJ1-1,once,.,TGTGCCAGCAGGCAGGTTGAAGCTTTCTTT,CASRQVEAFF
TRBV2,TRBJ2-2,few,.,TGTGCCAGCAGTCTAGCCGGGGAGCTGTTTTTT,CASSLAGELFF
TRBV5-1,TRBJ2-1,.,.,TGCGCCAGCAGCTTGGGCAGGGCCGACAATGAGCAGTTCTTC,CASSLGRADNEQFF
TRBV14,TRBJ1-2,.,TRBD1,TGTGCCAGCAGCCAAGATTTTGGGACAGCTAACTATGGCTACACCTTC,CASSQDFGTANYGYTF